These T cell receptor beta chains were read from a single sample in a study of cytotoxic CD8 clonotypes in ibrutinib-treated CLL. Using immunoSEQ multiplex PCR, the repertoire was profiled, and TCRdb retains in-frame clones only, with some absent. The sample lists about 130,000 clones, around four fifths occurring once. This specimen consisted of PBMCs, obtained after 24 months of ibrutinib treatment. Receptors originate from a human donor with chronic lymphocytic leukemia. Both conserved end residues are part of each CDR3. A D gene is named only where the DNA matches it firmly. Rows may omit the clone size; those that give it use once, few, many or a size class.

abundance: NA; j_gene: TRBJ1-2; d_gene: NA; v_gene: TRBV21-1; CDR3nt: TGTGCCAGCAGCAAAGCGTATGACGGGTTTAACTATGGCTACACCTTC; CDR3aa: CASSKAYDGFNYGYTF
abundance: NA; j_gene: TRBJ1-1; d_gene: NA; v_gene: TRBV30; CDR3nt: TGTGCCTGGAGTGGTGGGGGGGATGTCCCTGAAGCTTTCTTT; CDR3aa: CAWSGGGDVPEAFF
abundance: NA; j_gene: TRBJ1-3; d_gene: NA; v_gene: TRBV7-2; CDR3nt: TGTGCCAGCAGCCCCGCGGGGGTCTCTGGAAACACCATATATTTT; CDR3aa: CASSPAGVSGNTIYF
abundance: once; j_gene: TRBJ2-7; d_gene: NA; v_gene: TRBV5-6; CDR3nt: TGTGCCAGCAGCAAAATAGGGGTCTACGAGCAGTACTTC; CDR3aa: CASSKIGVYEQYF
abundance: NA; j_gene: TRBJ1-4; d_gene: TRBD1; v_gene: TRBV5-6; CDR3nt: TGTGCCAGCAGTTCAAGGGCGGGACAGATTAATGAAAAACTGTTTTTT; CDR3aa: CASSSRAGQINEKLFF
abundance: NA; j_gene: TRBJ2-7; d_gene: TRBD2; v_gene: TRBV5-1; CDR3nt: TGCGCCAGCAGCTACGGACTAGCGGGTTACGAGCAGTACTTC; CDR3aa: CASSYGLAGYEQYF
abundance: NA; j_gene: TRBJ2-1; d_gene: NA; v_gene: TRBV18; CDR3nt: TGTGCCAGCTCACGACAGGACCGGGGTGAGCAGTTCTTC; CDR3aa: CASSRQDRGEQFF
abundance: NA; j_gene: TRBJ2-2; d_gene: NA; v_gene: TRBV19; CDR3nt: TGTGCCAGTAGTAGAGGTCTAAACACCGGGGAGCTGTTTTTT; CDR3aa: CASSRGLNTGELFF
abundance: NA; j_gene: TRBJ2-1; d_gene: NA; v_gene: TRBV19; CDR3nt: TGTGCCAGTAGTATGTTCCAGGACAATGAGCAGTTCTTC; CDR3aa: CASSMFQDNEQFF
abundance: NA; j_gene: TRBJ1-2; d_gene: NA; v_gene: TRBV7-2; CDR3nt: TGTGCCAGCAGCTTAGCGCTTAACGGGGGCGACACCTTC; CDR3aa: CASSLALNGGDTF
abundance: NA; j_gene: TRBJ2-2; d_gene: NA; v_gene: TRBV6-5; CDR3nt: TGTGCCAGCAGTAACGACAACCGAGGGACCGGGGAGCTGTTTTTT; CDR3aa: CASSNDNRGTGELFF
abundance: NA; j_gene: TRBJ1-1; d_gene: NA; v_gene: TRBV10-3; CDR3nt: TGTGCCACCACGACAGGCATGAACACTGAAGCTTTCTTT; CDR3aa: CATTTGMNTEAFF
abundance: NA; j_gene: TRBJ2-7; d_gene: TRBD1; v_gene: TRBV11-2; CDR3nt: TGTGCCAGCAGCGACGGGGACAGTATCTACGAGCAGTACTTC; CDR3aa: CASSDGDSIYEQYF
abundance: NA; j_gene: TRBJ1-1; d_gene: NA; v_gene: TRBV7-2; CDR3nt: TGTGCCAGCAGCTTAGAAGCCCGCAGAGGCACTGAAGCTTTCTTT; CDR3aa: CASSLEARRGTEAFF
abundance: NA; j_gene: TRBJ2-7; d_gene: TRBD1; v_gene: TRBV19; CDR3nt: TGTGCCAGTAGCCAACGAACGGGGAGGCAGGGGGCTTACGAGCAGTACTTC; CDR3aa: CASSQRTGRQGAYEQYF
abundance: NA; j_gene: TRBJ1-3; d_gene: NA; v_gene: TRBV7-9; CDR3nt: TGTGCCAGCAGCTTCCTCGGCTCTGGAAACACCATATATTTT; CDR3aa: CASSFLGSGNTIYF
abundance: once; j_gene: TRBJ1-3; d_gene: NA; v_gene: TRBV5-4; CDR3nt: TGCGCCAGCAGCCCTACTACCGAGTCGGGGGCTGGAAACACCATATATTTT; CDR3aa: CASSPTTESGAGNTIYF
abundance: few; j_gene: TRBJ1-6; d_gene: TRBD1; v_gene: TRBV5-1; CDR3nt: TGCGCCAGTGGGAAGGGACAGGGAGATAATTCACCCCTCCACTTT; CDR3aa: CASGKGQGDNSPLHF
abundance: NA; j_gene: TRBJ2-2; d_gene: NA; v_gene: TRBV27; CDR3nt: TGTGCCAGCAGTTGGTCTGTGACACCGAACACCGGGGAGCTGTTTTTT; CDR3aa: CASSWSVTPNTGELFF
abundance: once; j_gene: TRBJ2-4; d_gene: NA; v_gene: TRBV2; CDR3nt: TGTGCCAGCAGTGAATTCGCGGGCTCGGCCAAAAACATTCAGTACTTC; CDR3aa: CASSEFAGSAKNIQYF
abundance: NA; j_gene: TRBJ2-5; d_gene: TRBD2; v_gene: TRBV5-8; CDR3nt: TGTGCCAGCAGCACCTTTGGCACTAGCGGGACCCAGTACTTC; CDR3aa: CASSTFGTSGTQYF
abundance: once; j_gene: TRBJ2-5; d_gene: TRBD1; v_gene: TRBV30; CDR3nt: TGTGCCTGGAGTATACAGGGGGAGACCCAGTACTTC; CDR3aa: CAWSIQGETQYF
abundance: NA; j_gene: TRBJ2-7; d_gene: NA; v_gene: TRBV7-9; CDR3nt: TGTGCCAGCAGCTTAGTTGGGAGAAACGAGCAGTACTTC; CDR3aa: CASSLVGRNEQYF
abundance: NA; j_gene: TRBJ1-6; d_gene: NA; v_gene: TRBV10-3; CDR3nt: TGTGCCATCAGTGACCTCGGGGACGTAAGCTCCTATAATTCACCCCTCCACTTT; CDR3aa: CAISDLGDVSSYNSPLHF
abundance: NA; j_gene: TRBJ1-6; d_gene: NA; v_gene: TRBV30; CDR3nt: TGTGCCTGGAGCCACGTCGGTAGCTCCTATAATTCACCCCTCCACTTT; CDR3aa: CAWSHVGSSYNSPLHF
abundance: NA; j_gene: TRBJ2-1; d_gene: NA; v_gene: TRBV11-2; CDR3nt: TGTGCCAGCAGCCCCATTCCGGGGGGACAAATATACAATGAGCAGTTCTTC; CDR3aa: CASSPIPGGQIYNEQFF
abundance: NA; j_gene: TRBJ2-7; d_gene: TRBD2; v_gene: TRBV28; CDR3nt: TGTGCCAGCACCCGATGGACTAGCGCTACCCCTAGCTCCTACGAGCAGTACTTC; CDR3aa: CASTRWTSATPSSYEQYF
abundance: NA; j_gene: TRBJ1-5; d_gene: NA; v_gene: TRBV27; CDR3nt: TGTGCCAGCAGTTTACCCTCGGGGCCCCAGCATTTT; CDR3aa: CASSLPSGPQHF
abundance: NA; j_gene: TRBJ2-5; d_gene: NA; v_gene: TRBV11-2; CDR3nt: TGTGCCAGCAGCTTAGACCCAGGGCCCCAAGAGACCCAGTACTTC; CDR3aa: CASSLDPGPQETQYF
abundance: NA; j_gene: TRBJ2-2; d_gene: NA; v_gene: TRBV27; CDR3nt: TGTGCCAGCAGTTCTCGGCTAGCCGATAGGAACACCGGGGGGCTGTTTTTT; CDR3aa: CASSSRLADRNTGGLFF
abundance: NA; j_gene: TRBJ1-5; d_gene: NA; v_gene: TRBV7-8; CDR3nt: TGTGCCAGCAGCTTATTAACTAATAGCAATCAGCCCCAGCATTTT; CDR3aa: CASSLLTNSNQPQHF
abundance: few; j_gene: TRBJ1-5; d_gene: TRBD1; v_gene: TRBV10-3; CDR3nt: TGTGCCATCAGTGAGCGTGGACAGGGAGTCAATCAGCCCCAGCATTTT; CDR3aa: CAISERGQGVNQPQHF
abundance: NA; j_gene: TRBJ1-5; d_gene: NA; v_gene: TRBV4-2; CDR3nt: TGTGCCAGCAGCCAAGAAGGTAGCAATCAGCCCCAGCATTTT; CDR3aa: CASSQEGSNQPQHF
abundance: NA; j_gene: TRBJ2-3; d_gene: NA; v_gene: TRBV11-2; CDR3nt: TGTGCCAGCAGCTCATGGCCCAGGGGACGTCCAGATACGCAGTATTTT; CDR3aa: CASSSWPRGRPDTQYF
abundance: NA; j_gene: TRBJ1-2; d_gene: NA; v_gene: TRBV5-6; CDR3nt: TGTGCCAGCAGCTTGGCGGACAGCTATGGCTACACCTTC; CDR3aa: CASSLADSYGYTF
abundance: NA; j_gene: TRBJ1-1; d_gene: NA; v_gene: TRBV1; CDR3nt: TGCACCAGCAGCCAAGGGGGGGAAGGGGGCGATAGGTCGAACACTGAAGCTTTCTTT; CDR3aa: CTSSQGGEGGDRSNTEAFF
abundance: NA; j_gene: TRBJ2-5; d_gene: TRBD1; v_gene: TRBV7-6; CDR3nt: TGTGCCAGCAGCTCGGGACAGGTCCACGAGACCCAGTACTTC; CDR3aa: CASSSGQVHETQYF